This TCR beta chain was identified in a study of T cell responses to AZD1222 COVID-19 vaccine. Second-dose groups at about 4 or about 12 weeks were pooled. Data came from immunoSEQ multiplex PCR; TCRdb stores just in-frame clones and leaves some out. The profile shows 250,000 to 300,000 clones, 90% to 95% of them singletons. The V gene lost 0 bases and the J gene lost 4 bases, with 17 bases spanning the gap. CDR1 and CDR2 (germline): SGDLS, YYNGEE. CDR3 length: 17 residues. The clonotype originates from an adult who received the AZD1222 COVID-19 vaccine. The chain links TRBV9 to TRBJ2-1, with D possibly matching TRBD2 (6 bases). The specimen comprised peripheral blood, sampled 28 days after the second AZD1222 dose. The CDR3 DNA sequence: TGTGCCAGCAGCGTAGGGGGAGGAAGGGCGGGTTACAATGAGCAGTTCTTC. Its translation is CASSVGGGRAGYNEQFF.